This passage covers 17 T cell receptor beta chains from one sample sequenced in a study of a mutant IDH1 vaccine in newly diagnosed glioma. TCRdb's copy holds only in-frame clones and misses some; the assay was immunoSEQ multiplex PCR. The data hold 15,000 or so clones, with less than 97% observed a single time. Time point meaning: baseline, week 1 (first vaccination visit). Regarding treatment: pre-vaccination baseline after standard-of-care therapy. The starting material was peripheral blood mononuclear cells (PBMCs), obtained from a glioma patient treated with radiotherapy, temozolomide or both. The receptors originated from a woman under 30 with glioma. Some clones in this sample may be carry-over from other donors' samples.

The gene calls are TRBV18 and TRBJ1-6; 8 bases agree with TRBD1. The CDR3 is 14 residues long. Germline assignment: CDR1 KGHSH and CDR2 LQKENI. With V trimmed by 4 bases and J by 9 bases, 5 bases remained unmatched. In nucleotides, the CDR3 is TGTGCCAGCTCACTACAGGGGGAATCTTCACCCCTCCACTTT. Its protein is CASSLQGESSPLHF.

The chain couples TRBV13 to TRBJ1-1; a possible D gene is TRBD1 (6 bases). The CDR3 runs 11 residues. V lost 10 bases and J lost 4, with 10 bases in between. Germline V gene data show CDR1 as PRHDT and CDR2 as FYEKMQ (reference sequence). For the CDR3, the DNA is TGTGCCAATGAGGGGGTCACTGAAGCTTTCTTT. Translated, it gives CANEGVTEAFF.

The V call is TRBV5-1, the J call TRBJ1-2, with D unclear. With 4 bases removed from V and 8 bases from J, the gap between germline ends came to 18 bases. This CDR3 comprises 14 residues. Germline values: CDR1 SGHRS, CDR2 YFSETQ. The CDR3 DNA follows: TGCGCCAGCAGCACCCCGGGCCAGGCCGGGGGCTACACCTTC. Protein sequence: CASSTPGQAGGYTF.

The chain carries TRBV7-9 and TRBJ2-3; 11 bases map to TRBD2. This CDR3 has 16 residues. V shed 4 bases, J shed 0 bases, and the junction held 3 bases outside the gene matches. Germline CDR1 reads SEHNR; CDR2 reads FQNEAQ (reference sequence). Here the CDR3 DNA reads TGTGCCAGCAGCTGGGGACTAGCGGCTAGCACAGATACGCAGTATTTT. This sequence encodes CASSWGLAASTDTQYF.

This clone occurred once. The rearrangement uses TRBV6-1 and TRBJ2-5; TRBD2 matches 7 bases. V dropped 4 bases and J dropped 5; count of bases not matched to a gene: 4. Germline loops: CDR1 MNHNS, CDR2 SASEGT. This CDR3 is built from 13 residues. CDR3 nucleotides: TGTGCCAGCAGTGGGGACTATGGGGAGACCCAGTACTTC. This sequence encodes CASSGDYGETQYF.

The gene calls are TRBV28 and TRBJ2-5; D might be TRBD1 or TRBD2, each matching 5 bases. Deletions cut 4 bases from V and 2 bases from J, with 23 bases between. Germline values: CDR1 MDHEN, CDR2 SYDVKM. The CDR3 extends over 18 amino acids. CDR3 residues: CASSSGPKFGFLQETQYF. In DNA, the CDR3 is TGTGCCAGCAGTTCGGGACCCAAGTTCGGATTTTTACAAGAGACCCAGTACTTC.

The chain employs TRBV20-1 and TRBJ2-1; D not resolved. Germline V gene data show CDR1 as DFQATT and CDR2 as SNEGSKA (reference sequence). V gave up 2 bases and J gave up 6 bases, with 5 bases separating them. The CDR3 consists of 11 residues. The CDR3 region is CSARPLNEQFF. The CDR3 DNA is TGCAGTGCTAGACCGCTCAATGAGCAGTTCTTC.

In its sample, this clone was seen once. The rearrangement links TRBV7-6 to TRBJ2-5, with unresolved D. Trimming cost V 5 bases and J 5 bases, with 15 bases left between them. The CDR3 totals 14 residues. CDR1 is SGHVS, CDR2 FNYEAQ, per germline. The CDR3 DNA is TGTGCCAGCAGCAAGGACCGTCGGGCGGAGACCCAGTACTTC. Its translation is CASSKDRRAETQYF. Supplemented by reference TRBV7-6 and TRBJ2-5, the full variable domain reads GAGVSQSPRYKVTKRGQDVALRCDPISGHVSLYWYRQALGQGPEFLTYFNYEAQQDKSGLPNDRFSAERPEGSISTLTIQRTEQRDSAMYRCASSKDRRAETQYFGPGTRLLVL.

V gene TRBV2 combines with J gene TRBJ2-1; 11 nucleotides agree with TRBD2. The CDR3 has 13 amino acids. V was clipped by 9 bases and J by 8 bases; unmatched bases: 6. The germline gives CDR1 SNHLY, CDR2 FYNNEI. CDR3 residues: CASSGGARDEQFF. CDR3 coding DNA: TGTGCCAGTAGCGGGGGGGCTCGGGATGAGCAGTTCTTC.

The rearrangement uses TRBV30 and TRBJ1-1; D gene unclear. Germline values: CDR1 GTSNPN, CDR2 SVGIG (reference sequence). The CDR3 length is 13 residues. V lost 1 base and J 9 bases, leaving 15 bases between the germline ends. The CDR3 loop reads CAWSEALMAQAFF. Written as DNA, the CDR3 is TGTGCCTGGAGTGAGGCCCTAATGGCCCAAGCTTTCTTT.

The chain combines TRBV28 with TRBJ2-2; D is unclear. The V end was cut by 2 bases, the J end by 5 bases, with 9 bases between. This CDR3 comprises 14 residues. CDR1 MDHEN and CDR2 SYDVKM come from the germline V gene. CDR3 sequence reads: CASSLNSWTGELFF. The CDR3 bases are TGTGCCAGCAGTTTAAACAGTTGGACCGGGGAGCTGTTTTTT.

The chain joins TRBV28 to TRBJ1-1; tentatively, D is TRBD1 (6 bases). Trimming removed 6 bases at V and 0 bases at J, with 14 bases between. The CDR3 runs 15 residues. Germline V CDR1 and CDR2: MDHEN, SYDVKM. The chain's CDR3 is CASSRFRGLNTEAFF. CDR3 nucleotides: TGTGCCAGCAGCCGTTTCAGGGGTTTGAACACTGAAGCTTTCTTT.

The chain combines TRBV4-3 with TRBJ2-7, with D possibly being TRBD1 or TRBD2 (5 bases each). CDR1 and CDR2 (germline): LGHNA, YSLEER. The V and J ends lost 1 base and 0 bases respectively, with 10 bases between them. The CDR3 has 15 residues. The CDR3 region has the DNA TGCGCCAGCAGCCAAGCCTGGGACGGCTCCTACGAGCAGTACTTC. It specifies CASSQAWDGSYEQYF.

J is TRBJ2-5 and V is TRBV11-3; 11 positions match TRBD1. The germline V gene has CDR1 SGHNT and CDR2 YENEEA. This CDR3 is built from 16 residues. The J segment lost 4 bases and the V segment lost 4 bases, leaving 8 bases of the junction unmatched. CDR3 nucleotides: TGTGCCAGCAGCTCAGCCTCCGGGACAGGGGGAGAGACCCAGTACTTC. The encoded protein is CASSSASGTGGETQYF.

The CDR3 protein is CAISETPTGVGSPLHF. The CDR3 DNA is TGTGCCATCAGTGAGACCCCGACAGGGGTAGGATCACCCCTCCACTTT. The chain uses TRBV10-3 and TRBJ1-6; 8 nucleotides agree with TRBD1. CDR3 size: 16 residues. Losses at the gene ends were 2 bases for V and 10 bases for J; bases not matched to a gene: 10. Germline CDR1 ENHRY, CDR2 SYGVKD.

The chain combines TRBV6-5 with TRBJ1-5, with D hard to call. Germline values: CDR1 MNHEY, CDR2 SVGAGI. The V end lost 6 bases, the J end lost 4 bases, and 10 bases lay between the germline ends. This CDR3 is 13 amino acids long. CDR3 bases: TGTGCCAGCAGCACAACGATTAATCAGCCCCAGCATTTT. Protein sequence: CASSTTINQPQHF.

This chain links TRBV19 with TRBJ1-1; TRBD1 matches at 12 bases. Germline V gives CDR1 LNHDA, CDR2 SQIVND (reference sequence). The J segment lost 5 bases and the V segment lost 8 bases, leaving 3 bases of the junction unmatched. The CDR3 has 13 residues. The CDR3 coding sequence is TGTGCCAGTGGGACAGGGGGCCGGACTGAAGCTTTCTTT. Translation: CASGTGGRTEAFF.